This T cell receptor (beta chain) came from a study of T cells expressing NK-cell markers. Study-level information: The sequencing cohort of eight donors included seven HCMV-seropositive individuals and one seronegative individual. Study conclusions and caveats: A handful of donors carried dominant NKG2C+ clonotypes that made up roughly 1.0-7.0% of their CD8+ T cells.

Per germline, CDR1 SEHNR and CDR2 FQNEAQ (reference sequence). This CDR3 has 16 amino acids. As regards this clonotype: Its antigen is unknown.

TCR beta libraries carry UMIs added by 5'RACE template switching. With the 5' RACE reads reprocessed, TCRdb shows one record per CDR3 protein and no DNA. The table for this sample gives 550,000 to 600,000 distinct CDR3 sequences. The sequencing input was blood T cells: a sorted CD56 or NKG2C T cell subset, CD4+ or CD8+ T cells, or bulk PBMC T cells (not recorded which). This TCR was sampled from a man aged 18 to 30 in good health. V usage is TRBV7-9 and J usage is TRBJ2-4. CDR3 loop: CASSYRVGSTKNIQYF.